This is a list of T cell receptor beta chains from one sample in a study of blood T cells in healthy people across ages. TCRdb recomputed calls from the 5' RACE reads with MiXCR, one row per CDR3 protein. The data hold about a million distinct CDR3 sequences, with roughly 50% observed a single time. The sequenced sample consisted of blood. All receptors derive from a woman between 55 and 75 years old in good health. The CDR3 runs from the conserved cysteine through the conserved F or W. The order of the fields is D gene, V gene, J gene, clone size, CDR3 DNA, CDR3 protein. A D gene is named only where the DNA matches it firmly. Size is stated for part of the rows, as once, few or many counts, or as a class when the clone is expanded.

NA	TRBV5-6	TRBJ2-7	NA	TGTGCCAGCAGTGTCCTGAGTCGTTCAGGGTACGAGCAGTACTTC	CASSVLSRSGYEQYF
TRBD2	TRBV5-1	TRBJ2-1	few	TGCGCCAGCAGCTTCCAGCGGGAGGTGACCTACAATGAGCAGTTCTTC	CASSFQREVTYNEQFF
NA	TRBV5-1	TRBJ1-2	few	TGCGCCAGCAGTCTCGAAGGGGCGCAGGGCTACACCTTC	CASSLEGAQGYTF
TRBD1	TRBV29-1	TRBJ2-7	NA	TGCAGCGGGACAAACCGGGACAGTCCCTACGAGCAGTACTTC	CSGTNRDSPYEQYF
TRBD1	TRBV11-2	TRBJ1-1	NA	TGTGCCAGCAGCTTAGATCCGACAGGGACTGAAGCTTTCTTT	CASSLDPTGTEAFF
NA	TRBV4-2	TRBJ1-3	NA	TGTGCCAGCAAACAAAAATTAGACTCTGGAAACACCATATATTTT	CASKQKLDSGNTIYF
TRBD1	TRBV12-3/TRBV12-4	TRBJ2-5	NA	TGTGCCAGCAGTATCGGACAGGCGAAAGAGACCCAGTACTTC	CASSIGQAKETQYF
NA	TRBV27	TRBJ1-5	NA	TGTGCCAGCAGGAGAACAAGGGGTCAGCCCCAGCATTTT	CASRRTRGQPQHF
NA	TRBV6-5	TRBJ1-6	NA	TGTGCCAGCAGAACAGGGCCGAATTCACCCCTCCACTTT	CASRTGPNSPLHF
NA	TRBV7-2	TRBJ2-7	NA	TGTGCCAGCAGCGCAATCGCCGGGACTTACGAGCAGTACTTC	CASSAIAGTYEQYF
NA	TRBV5-1	TRBJ2-1	NA	TGCGCCAGCAGCTTGGACAGGGAACCTGAGCAGTTCTTC	CASSLDREPEQFF
TRBD2	TRBV6-5	TRBJ2-3	NA	TGTGCCAGCAGTTACGAAGTAAGCGGGAGCCCTAGAGATACGCAGTATTTT	CASSYEVSGSPRDTQYF
TRBD2	TRBV12-3/TRBV12-4	TRBJ2-2	NA	TGTGCCAGCAGTTTTAAAGCGGGAGTGCCCACCGGGGAGCTGTTTTTT	CASSFKAGVPTGELFF
NA	TRBV29-1	TRBJ1-1	NA	TGCAGCGTAATCGCGGAAAGTGAAGCTTTCTTT	CSVIAESEAFF
TRBD2	TRBV7-2	TRBJ2-5	few	TGTGCCAGCAGTTTGACTAGCATTCTACAAGAGACCCAGTACTTC	CASSLTSILQETQYF
NA	TRBV28	TRBJ2-7	once	TGTGCCAGCATCCCCGGGACCTCCTACAATGAGCAGTACTTC	CASIPGTSYNEQYF
NA	TRBV15	TRBJ2-7	many	TGTGCCACCAGTAACGATCGCGGGACGCCAGAGCAGTACTTC	CATSNDRGTPEQYF
TRBD2	TRBV3-1	TRBJ2-1	once	TGTGCCAGCAGGTATCGACTAGCGGGGTACAATGAGCAGTTCTTC	CASRYRLAGYNEQFF
TRBD2	TRBV12-3/TRBV12-4	TRBJ2-3	few	TGTGCCAGCAAGGGTCCACTAGCGGGAGTCACAGATACGCAGTATTTT	CASKGPLAGVTDTQYF
NA	TRBV24-1	TRBJ2-5	few	TGTGCCACCAGTGATCACCCCGGACCCCTCGGGAAAGGGACCCAGTACTTC	CATSDHPGPLGKGTQYF
TRBD1	TRBV27	TRBJ2-3	NA	TGTGCCAGCAGTTTACCCACCGGACAGGGCGATACGCAGTATTTT	CASSLPTGQGDTQYF
TRBD2	TRBV11-2	TRBJ2-3	NA	TGTGCCAGCAGCTTAGTGCTAGCGGGAGATACGCAGTATTTT	CASSLVLAGDTQYF
TRBD2	TRBV7-2	TRBJ2-5	NA	TGTGCCAGCAGCTTGGGACTAGCAAAACAGACCCAGTACTTC	CASSLGLAKQTQYF
NA	TRBV13	TRBJ2-7	few	TGTGCCAGCAGCTTTGGCACAGATATCGAGCAGTACTTC	CASSFGTDIEQYF
NA	TRBV3-1	TRBJ1-2	NA	TGTGCCAGCAGCCAAGAGTTACTGGGTTTCAGTGGCTACACCTTC	CASSQELLGFSGYTF
TRBD1	TRBV7-6	TRBJ1-2	NA	TGTGCCAGCAGCAGCCTAGACAGGGAATGGGGCTACACCTTC	CASSSLDREWGYTF
NA	TRBV28	TRBJ2-1	NA	TGTGCCAGCAGTTTAATGCTAGCGACTAATGAGCAGTTCTTC	CASSLMLATNEQFF
TRBD1	TRBV29-1	TRBJ2-3	NA	TGCAGCGTTATTACAGGGGGTTCAGATACGCAGTATTTT	CSVITGGSDTQYF
NA	TRBV20-1	TRBJ2-7	NA	TGCAGTGCCACGCTAGCCCCTTTCTACAATGAGCAGTACTTC	CSATLAPFYNEQYF
NA	TRBV20-1	TRBJ2-5	NA	TGCAGTACCTCTCTCGGGCAGCAAGAGACCCAGTACTTC	CSTSLGQQETQYF
TRBD2	TRBV29-1	TRBJ2-1	few	TGCAGCGTTGACTCTAGCGGGAGTGGCAATGAGCAGTTCTTC	CSVDSSGSGNEQFF
NA	TRBV20-1	TRBJ2-7	NA	TGCAGTGCTAGTGAGAGAAACTACGAGCAGTACTTC	CSASERNYEQYF
NA	TRBV27	TRBJ2-7	NA	TGTGCCAGCAGTTTAAGTCAATCCCCGACAGGCACATCCTACGAGCAGTACTTC	CASSLSQSPTGTSYEQYF
NA	TRBV5-1	TRBJ2-5	NA	TGCGCCAGCAGCAATTCTGGACGTCCCCTCCAAGAGACCCAGTACTTC	CASSNSGRPLQETQYF
NA	TRBV11-2	TRBJ2-5	NA	TGTGCCAGCAGCTTAGAGGTCAGGGGCCAGCGGGAGACCCAGTACTTC	CASSLEVRGQRETQYF
NA	TRBV6-4	TRBJ2-7	few	TGTGCCAGCAATTTTACCATCAGCTACGAGCAGTACTTC	CASNFTISYEQYF
NA	TRBV6-6	TRBJ2-7	NA	TGTGCCAGCAGACCTCTCCCGGGGGCCTACGAGCAGTACTTC	CASRPLPGAYEQYF
NA	TRBV29-1	TRBJ2-2	NA	TGCAGCGTTGAATGGACGACCGGGGAGCTGTTTTTT	CSVEWTTGELFF
NA	TRBV20-1	TRBJ1-2	NA	TGCAGTGCTATTTCTTCTGGGAACTATGGCTACACCTTC	CSAISSGNYGYTF
TRBD1	TRBV7-2	TRBJ2-5	few	TGTGCCAGCAAAATAACCGGACCGGGACAGAGACATGAGACCCAGTACTTC	CASKITGPGQRHETQYF
NA	TRBV5-1	TRBJ1-2	few	TGCGCCAGCAGCCGCGGGGGGGGTGGCTACACCTTC	CASSRGGGGYTF
TRBD1	TRBV20-1	TRBJ2-7	few	TGCAGTGCGGGACAGAGTCCCTACGAGCAGTACTTC	CSAGQSPYEQYF
TRBD1	TRBV20-1	TRBJ2-1	NA	TGCAGTGCTAGAGGGGACAGCCGGCAGAATGAGCAGTTCTTC	CSARGDSRQNEQFF
NA	TRBV20-1	TRBJ2-7	NA	TGCAGTGCTAGTTTTGCAATTCGATCCCACGAGCAGTACTTC	CSASFAIRSHEQYF
NA	TRBV18	TRBJ2-5	many	TGTGCCAGCTCACCACGAGACCAAGAGACCCAGTACTTC	CASSPRDQETQYF
TRBD2	TRBV5-1	TRBJ2-7	NA	TGCGCCAGCTGTAGCGGGAACCCCCTCGACGAGCAGTACTTC	CASCSGNPLDEQYF
TRBD2	TRBV6-1	TRBJ2-1	NA	TGTGCCAGCAACCGAGCGGGAGGGAAAAATGAGCAGTTCTTC	CASNRAGGKNEQFF
NA	TRBV28	TRBJ1-6	NA	TGTGCCAGCAGTTTAGGGCCAAGGAATTCACCCCTCCACTTT	CASSLGPRNSPLHF